Each of the 20 T cell receptor beta chains below was sequenced from the same sample in a study of technical replicates of blood from a few donors (dated by TCRdb to 2017 to 2019). The library was made by the immunoSEQ multiplex PCR assay. In TCRdb, the immuneACCESS table is reduced to in-frame sequences with V and J assigned. These tables do not hold every clone; where another copy was compared, an unresolved V gene accounts for under half, and the others remain unexplained. This sample has more than 90,000 clones in its table, and almost 96% of those were observed once. In total, the top ten clones hold approximately 0.22% of the sample. Specimen: T cells isolated from PBMCs. Receptors were obtained from a human donor in good health.

The chain has TRBV2 and TRBJ2-2; TRBD2 matches at 11 bases. CDR3 length equals 15 residues. V trimming: 6 bases; J trimming: 2 bases; junction bases outside the gene matches: 2. The germline CDR1 and CDR2 sequences are SNHLY and FYNNEI. The CDR3, as DNA: TGTGCCAGCAGGAGACTAGCGGGAAACACCGGGGAGCTGTTTTTT. Translation gives CASRRLAGNTGELFF.

J is TRBJ1-5 and V is TRBV6-1, with D tentatively TRBD1 (6 bases). Per the germline V gene, CDR1 is MNHNS and CDR2 is SASEGT. V was cut by 9 bases and J by 3 bases, with 18 bases left in between. The CDR3 is made up of 15 amino acids. The CDR3 region has the DNA TGTGCCAGTGATTATACACAGGGATTCAATCAGCCCCAGCATTTT. Amino acids: CASDYTQGFNQPQHF.

The V call is TRBV10-2, the J call TRBJ1-1; D unclear. V lost 2 bases to trimming and J lost 1 base, with 8 bases between them. This CDR3 spans 14 amino acids. Germline V gene data show CDR1 as WSHSY and CDR2 as SAAADI. The CDR3 nucleotides read TGCGCCAGCAGTGAGGTGTCCTCGAACACTGAAGCTTTCTTT. Its translation is CASSEVSSNTEAFF.

The rearrangement joins TRBV5-1 to TRBJ2-7, with 10 nucleotides matching TRBD1. Trimming took 0 bases from V and 6 from J; bases not matched to a gene: 0. Germline V gene lookup returns CDR1 SGHRS and CDR2 YFSETQ. This CDR3 is 13 amino acids long. The CDR3: CASSLGTGGEQYF. The CDR3 region has the DNA TGCGCCAGCAGCTTGGGGACAGGGGGCGAGCAGTACTTC.

This chain uses TRBV6-5 with TRBJ2-7; 9 bases agree with TRBD2. After removal of 6 bases from V and 13 bases from J, the junction contained 10 bases not matched to a gene. The CDR3 loop spans 12 amino acids. CDR1 and CDR2 from the germline V gene are MNHEY and SVGAGI. For the CDR3, the DNA is TGTGCCAGCAGAACCATAGCGGGAGCTGTCTACTTC. Translated: CASRTIAGAVYF.

J is TRBJ2-3 and V is TRBV28, with 8 bases matching TRBD1. The CDR3 has 16 amino acids. The germline CDR1 and CDR2 sequences are MDHEN and SYDVKM. V gave up 5 bases and J gave up 2 bases; unmatched junction bases: 9. The CDR3 here is CASSPIRGRDTDTQYF. The CDR3, as DNA: TGTGCCAGCAGTCCGATCAGGGGGCGAGACACAGATACGCAGTATTTT. Full variable domain (remainder filled in from reference TRBV28 and TRBJ2-3): DVKVTQSSRYLVKRTGEKVFLECVQDMDHENMFWYRQDPGLGLRLIYFSYDVKMKEKGDIPEGYSVSREKKERFSLILESASTNQTSMYLCASSPIRGRDTDTQYFGPGTRLTVL.

The chain joins TRBV6-4 to TRBJ2-7; a possible D gene is TRBD1 (5 bases). V was pared by 6 bases and J by 1 base, with 19 bases between. The CDR3 extends over 16 amino acids. Germline V CDR1 and CDR2: MRHNA, SNTAGT. In nucleotides, the CDR3 is TGTGCCAGCAGGGGGCCGATGACAGCCTATTCCTACGAGCAGTACTTC. It specifies CASRGPMTAYSYEQYF.

CDR3 region: CASSRGTSGRGTDTQYF. In DNA form, the CDR3 reads TGCGCCAGCAGCCGCGGGACTAGCGGGAGGGGCACAGATACGCAGTATTTT. This rearrangement joins TRBV5-1 to TRBJ2-3, with TRBD2 matching 16 bases. V gave up 4 bases and J gave up 1 base; unmatched junction bases: 3. CDR3 length equals 17 residues. The V gene's germline CDR1 is SGHRS and CDR2 YFSETQ.

This chain uses TRBV5-4 with TRBJ2-7; TRBD1 agrees at 9 bases. CDR1 and CDR2 (germline): SGHNT, YYREEE (reference sequence). The length of the CDR3 is 16 residues. V lost 4 bases, J lost 6 bases, and 14 bases stayed unmatched. CDR3 loop: CASSKGQGQKFAEQYF. The CDR3 region has the DNA TGTGCCAGCAGCAAGGGACAGGGCCAAAAGTTCGCCGAGCAGTACTTC.

As concerns this clone: Germline and junction disagree at one end, which may indicate a read error. CDR3 amino acids: CAGSLAAGLVGAFF. CDR3 coding DNA: TGTGCCGGCAGCTTGGCCGCAGGACTGGTTGGAGCTTTCTTT. The rearrangement uses TRBV5-6 and TRBJ1-1, with D unclear. This CDR3 is built from 14 residues. Germline lookup yields CDR1 SGHDT and CDR2 YYEEEE.

The chain joins TRBV27 to TRBJ2-7; perhaps TRBD1 as D (6 bases). This CDR3 comprises 15 residues. In germline, CDR1 is MNHEY, CDR2 SMNVEV (reference sequence). V was trimmed by 6 bases and J by 3 bases, leaving 18 bases between them. The CDR3: CASSRSGTYDYEQYF. The CDR3 DNA reads TGTGCCAGCAGCAGATCCGGGACATACGACTACGAGCAGTACTTC.

The chain is built from TRBV30 and TRBJ1-6; D is possibly TRBD1 (5 bases). The CDR3 is 14 residues long. V lost 0 bases, J lost 9 bases, and 12 bases lay in between. Germline V gene sequence: CDR1 GTSNPN, CDR2 SVGIG (reference sequence). DNA for the CDR3: TGTGCCTGGAGTGTAGTGACAGAGCTTTCACCCCTCCACTTT. Translation gives CAWSVVTELSPLHF.

The V and J genes are TRBV30 and TRBJ2-7; D may be TRBD1 (6 bases). V was pared by 0 bases and J by 1 base, with 10 bases between. The CDR3 is made up of 14 amino acids. CDR1 and CDR2 (germline): GTSNPN, SVGIG (reference sequence). The chain's CDR3 is CAWSVNRASYEQYF. For the CDR3, the DNA is TGTGCCTGGAGTGTAAACAGGGCGTCCTACGAGCAGTACTTC.

This CDR3 is CASKNPLGAAGVIATNEKLFF. In DNA, the CDR3 is TGTGCCAGCAAAAACCCCCTCGGGGCGGCGGGGGTCATAGCAACTAATGAAAAACTGTTTTTT. The chain employs TRBV2 and TRBJ1-4, with TRBD1 as a possible D gene (5 bases). The germline V gene encodes CDR1 SNHLY and CDR2 FYNNEI. V was shortened by 7 bases and J by 0 bases, with 30 bases between the two germline ends. The CDR3 runs 21 residues.

This clone was found a few times. The V and J genes are TRBV14 and TRBJ2-1; D is unclear. Germline V gene data show CDR1 as SGHDN and CDR2 as FVKESK. This CDR3 spans 14 amino acids. Trimming shortened V by 4 bases and J by 4 bases, and 11 bases separated the two germline ends. The CDR3 sequence is CASSPQAGYNEQFF. CDR3 nucleotides: TGTGCCAGCAGCCCCCAGGCAGGTTACAATGAGCAGTTCTTC.

The chain carries TRBV18 and TRBJ2-7; TRBD2 matches at 7 bases. This CDR3 is built from 14 residues. CDR1 is KGHSH, CDR2 LQKENI, per germline. Unmatched junction bases numbered 5, after V lost 4 bases and J lost 2 bases. Written as DNA, the CDR3 is TGTGCCAGCTCACGTGCCAGCGGGACCTACGAGCAGTACTTC. This gives the protein CASSRASGTYEQYF.

CDR3 residues: CASSVGPQSGDEQYF. In DNA form, the CDR3 reads TGTGCCAGCAGCGTAGGCCCCCAGTCAGGGGACGAGCAGTACTTC. The chain links TRBV9 to TRBJ2-7; D possibly corresponds to TRBD1 (6 bases). The CDR3 runs 15 residues. Trimming removed 0 bases at V and 5 bases at J, with 15 bases between. The germline CDR1 and CDR2 sequences are SGDLS and YYNGEE.

In this sample, this clone turned up once. J is TRBJ2-5 and V is TRBV7-8; 7 bases align to TRBD2. V was pared by 5 bases and J by 5 bases, with 5 bases of the junction left unmatched. The CDR3 spans 13 residues. The V gene's germline CDR1 is SGHVS and CDR2 FQNEAQ. For the CDR3, the DNA is TGTGCCAGCAGCCCCTGGGGGGGGGAGACCCAGTACTTC. Amino acid sequence: CASSPWGGETQYF.

The V gene is TRBV27, the J gene TRBJ2-7; D not certain. Germline assignment: CDR1 MNHEY and CDR2 SMNVEV (reference sequence). The CDR3 has 14 amino acids. The ends were cut back, 5 bases at V and 0 bases at J, with 11 bases in the middle. In DNA, the CDR3 is TGTGCCAGCAGTCCCCGATTAGACTCCTACGAGCAGTACTTC. Translated: CASSPRLDSYEQYF.

The CDR3 is CASSSYRNQPQHF. The CDR3 DNA sequence: TGTGCCAGCAGCTCCTACAGGAATCAGCCCCAGCATTTT. The chain uses TRBV11-2 and TRBJ1-5; D might be TRBD1 (5 bases). The germline gives CDR1 SGHAT, CDR2 FQNNGV. Trimming removed 4 bases from V and 4 bases from J, with 8 bases in between. This CDR3 contains 13 residues.